A selection of T cell receptor beta chains follows, all from one sample in a study of shared T cell receptors in the human thymus. Method: immunoSEQ multiplex PCR; TCRdb's copy keeps in-frame clones and lacks some. The top ten hold about 0.0094% of the sample, which has hundreds of thousands of clones, around 87% seen once. These sequences were also reported in another study, on human thymus T cells.

What was sequenced was thymocytes. The receptors were gathered from a boy younger than two with a congenital heart defect. CDR3s include the opening cysteine and the closing phenylalanine or tryptophan. A D gene is named only where the DNA matches it firmly. Where a row states a size, it is once, few, many or the class of an expanded clone; other rows omit it.

j_gene	v_gene	d_gene	abundance	CDR3aa	CDR3nt
TRBJ1-5	TRBV30	-	-	CAWSVPQKGNQPQHF	TGTGCCTGGAGTGTCCCACAGAAAGGCAATCAGCCCCAGCATTTT
TRBJ2-5	TRBV5-1	TRBD2	once	CASSLVSGGAKTQYF	TGCGCCAGCAGCTTGGTTAGCGGGGGGGCAAAGACCCAGTACTTC
TRBJ1-1	TRBV6-4	TRBD1	-	CASSDSAGGSNTEAFF	TGTGCCAGCAGTGACTCGGCAGGGGGGTCGAACACTGAAGCTTTCTTT
TRBJ2-1	TRBV5-6	TRBD1	-	CASSLAETGINEQFF	TGTGCCAGCAGCTTGGCCGAGACAGGGATAAATGAGCAGTTCTTC
TRBJ1-4	TRBV2	TRBD1	-	CASSENGQDNEKLFF	TGTGCCAGCAGTGAAAATGGACAGGATAATGAAAAACTGTTTTTT
TRBJ1-2	TRBV7-6	-	-	CASSFQDRLSNYGYTF	TGTGCCAGCAGCTTCCAAGACAGGCTTTCTAACTATGGCTACACCTTC
TRBJ1-5	TRBV10-3	-	-	CAIGGIDSNQPQHF	TGTGCCATCGGGGGGATAGATAGCAATCAGCCCCAGCATTTT
TRBJ2-5	TRBV5-6	-	-	CASSLAAGEETQYF	TGTGCCAGCAGCCTCGCCGCCGGAGAAGAGACCCAGTACTTC
TRBJ2-2	TRBV28	-	-	CASSSECTSGPGELFF	TGTGCCAGCAGTTCAGAATGCACCAGCGGGCCCGGGGAGCTGTTTTTT
TRBJ2-7	TRBV6-1	-	-	CASTDIPYEQYF	TGTGCCAGCACGGACATCCCCTACGAGCAGTACTTC
TRBJ1-5	TRBV2	-	-	CASSEAREQGKYSNQPQHF	TGTGCCAGCAGTGAAGCACGGGAACAGGGTAAATATAGCAATCAGCCCCAGCATTTT
TRBJ1-6	TRBV30	-	-	CACSGNSPLHF	TGTGCCTGTTCAGGGAATTCACCCCTCCACTTT
TRBJ2-2	TRBV5-6	TRBD2	-	CASSGTSGNTGELFF	TGTGCCAGCTCCGGGACTAGCGGGAACACCGGGGAGCTGTTTTTT
TRBJ2-1	TRBV7-2	TRBD2	-	CASSLARGGHEQFF	TGTGCCAGCAGCTTAGCGCGGGGGGGACATGAGCAGTTCTTC
TRBJ1-1	TRBV6-4	TRBD1	once	CASSGADRLNTEAFF	TGTGCCAGCAGTGGGGCGGACAGGCTGAACACTGAAGCTTTCTTT
TRBJ2-3	TRBV10-3	TRBD2	-	CAIRETSGSTDTQYF	TGTGCCATCAGGGAAACTAGCGGGAGCACAGATACGCAGTATTTT
TRBJ1-4	TRBV9	-	-	CASSVERGGEKLFF	TGTGCCAGCAGCGTAGAGCGAGGCGGTGAAAAACTGTTTTTT
TRBJ2-7	TRBV28	TRBD1	-	CASSLCLRGGVGQGKNEQYF	TGTGCCAGCAGTTTGTGTCTGCGAGGGGGGGTGGGACAGGGCAAGAACGAGCAGTACTTC
TRBJ2-1	TRBV5-1	-	-	CASSREAKVEQFF	TGCGCCAGCAGCCGAGAGGCTAAGGTTGAGCAGTTCTTC
TRBJ2-7	TRBV15	TRBD2	few	CATSPPGTSHSYEQYF	TGTGCCACCAGCCCCCCCGGGACTAGCCACTCCTACGAGCAGTACTTC
TRBJ2-7	TRBV5-4	-	-	CASSLEQASNEQYF	TGTGCCAGCAGCTTGGAACAGGCCTCCAACGAGCAGTACTTC
TRBJ1-1	TRBV19	-	-	CASSIFTGAEAFF	TGTGCCAGTAGTATTTTTACGGGTGCTGAAGCTTTCTTT
TRBJ1-4	TRBV28	TRBD1	-	CASRGGAGGEKLFF	TGTGCCAGCAGGGGGGGGGCAGGGGGCGAAAAACTGTTTTTT
TRBJ1-4	TRBV6-1	-	-	CASTGSEKLFF	TGTGCCAGCACAGGGTCGGAAAAACTGTTTTTT